Below are 25 T cell receptor beta chains sequenced from a single sample in a study of cytomegalovirus exposure and HLA in healthy donors. The PCR was carried out with 60 Vbeta primers and 13 Jbeta primers. Profiled with immunoSEQ multiplex PCR; TCRdb holds only in-frame clones, not every one. Of 150,000 to 160,000 clones listed, 70% to 85% are singletons. The sample was PBMCs. The receptors were gathered from a woman in her forties or fifties in good health and CMV-seropositive.

The chain has TRBV2 and TRBJ2-7; TRBD1 is a possible D gene (6 bases). In germline, CDR1 is SNHLY, CDR2 FYNNEI. The CDR3 sequence is 13 residues long. V was clipped by 6 bases and J by 2 bases, with 11 bases between them. This CDR3 is CASRLDSPYEQYF. The CDR3 DNA follows: TGTGCCAGCAGATTGGACAGCCCCTACGAGCAGTACTTC.

The V gene is TRBV14, the J gene TRBJ1-2, with D perhaps TRBD1 (6 bases). This CDR3 contains 14 residues. Trimming cost V 2 bases and J 4 bases, with 11 bases left between them. Germline CDR1 reads SGHDN; CDR2 reads FVKESK. The DNA for the CDR3 is TGTGCCAGCAGCCAAACCGGACAGTTCTATGGCTACACCTTC. Translating it yields CASSQTGQFYGYTF.

The chain is built from TRBV5-5 and TRBJ2-3; a possible D gene is TRBD1 (6 bases). This CDR3 has 12 amino acids. The ends were cut back, 2 bases at V and 5 bases at J, with 6 bases in the middle. Germline CDR1 SGHKS, CDR2 YYEKEE (reference sequence). DNA of the CDR3: TGTGCCAGCAGCTTACAGGGAGATACGCAGTATTTT. Amino acid sequence: CASSLQGDTQYF.

As for this clone: Other DNA sequences in the sample encode the same CDR3. This sequence joins TRBV7-3 and TRBJ1-1, with D unclear. There are 13 residues in the CDR3. Germline assignment: CDR1 SGHTA and CDR2 FQGTGA. The V end lost 5 bases, the J end lost 1 base, and 8 bases lay between the germline ends. CDR3 sequence (DNA): TGTGCCAGCAGCCTAAGACAGAACACTGAAGCTTTCTTT. Protein product: CASSLRQNTEAFF.

The rearrangement joins TRBV21-1 to TRBJ1-5. TRBV21-1 is marked as a pseudogene. There are 13 residues in the CDR3. The CDR3 nucleotides read TGTGCCAGCAGCAACCGAGAACGACAGCCCCAGCATTTT. It specifies CASSNRERQPQHF.

In this sample, this clone turned up once. This rearrangement joins TRBV6-1 to TRBJ1-1, with D possibly being TRBD1 (6 bases). The CDR3 has 14 residues. CDR1 is MNHNS and CDR2 is SASEGT in the germline V gene. The V end lost 7 bases, the J end lost 5 bases, and 17 bases lay between the germline ends. CDR3 bases: TGTGCCAGCACCCAAGGGGGAGATGAGACTGAAGCTTTCTTT. Translated, it gives CASTQGGDETEAFF.

This clone was picked up one time. V usage is TRBV20-1 and J usage is TRBJ2-7; D unresolved. CDR3 length: 11 residues. The V end was cut by 1 base, the J end by 6 bases, with 7 bases between. The germline gives CDR1 DFQATT, CDR2 SNEGSKA (reference sequence). The CDR3 is CSARASIEQYF. The CDR3, as DNA: TGCAGTGCTAGAGCAAGCATCGAGCAGTACTTC.

Here the CDR3 reads CASRTGQRNSPLHF. The CDR3 region has the DNA TGTGCCAGCAGGACGGGACAGCGTAATTCACCCCTCCACTTT. The chain joins TRBV2 to TRBJ1-6, with TRBD1 identical over 7 bases. V lost 6 bases to trimming and J lost 6 bases; unmatched junction nucleotides: 5. The CDR3 consists of 14 residues. Germline V gives CDR1 SNHLY, CDR2 FYNNEI.

V is TRBV7-2 and J is TRBJ2-2; 9 bases match TRBD2. CDR3 length: 14 residues. Germline V CDR1 and CDR2: SGHTA, FQGNSA. V was pared by 3 bases and J by 6 bases, with 2 bases of the junction left unmatched. CDR3 in amino acids: CASSFGGGAGELFF. DNA for the CDR3: TGTGCCAGCAGCTTCGGCGGGGGGGCCGGGGAGCTGTTTTTT. The whole variable domain, remainder taken from reference TRBV7-2 and TRBJ2-2, is GAGVSQSPSNKVTEKGKDVELRCDPISGHTALYWYRQSLGQGLEFLIYFQGNSAPDKSGLPSDRFSAERTGGSVSTLTIQRTQQEDSAVYLCASSFGGGAGELFFGEGSRLTVL.

This chain uses TRBV19 with TRBJ2-3, with 8 nucleotides matching TRBD2. The CDR3 extends over 12 amino acids. Germline V gives CDR1 LNHDA, CDR2 SQIVND (reference sequence). Germline trimming cut 7 bases from V and 14 bases from J; bases unmatched to any gene: 11. CDR3 residues: CASNVQRGRLYF. The CDR3 nucleotides are TGTGCCAGTAACGTACAGCGGGGGAGGTTGTATTTT.

This chain uses TRBV6-5 with TRBJ1-4; D gene unclear. Germline CDR1 is MNHEY and CDR2 is SVGAGI. V lost 5 bases, J lost 14 bases, and 15 bases lay in between. This CDR3 is 12 amino acids long. CDR3 sequence (DNA): TGTGCCAGCAGTAACCCCGGGAGGCGGCTGTTTTTT. This encodes CASSNPGRRLFF.

The CDR3 coding sequence is TGTGCCAGCAGGGGAGCGGGGGGGCTGTATACGCAGTATTTT. Translating it yields CASRGAGGLYTQYF. The chain joins TRBV6-6 to TRBJ2-3, with TRBD2 identical over 10 bases. This CDR3 comprises 14 residues. Losses at the gene ends were 6 bases for V and 7 bases for J; bases not matched to a gene: 7. Germline CDR1 MNHNY, CDR2 SVGAGI (reference sequence).

V and J are TRBV7-6 and TRBJ2-3, with TRBD2 matching 8 bases. V dropped 3 bases and J dropped 6; count of bases not matched to a gene: 11. This CDR3 has 16 residues. Germline CDR1 is SGHVS and CDR2 is FNYEAQ. CDR3 DNA: TGTGCCAGCAGCTTCGGGTTGGCGGGGGGTTGGGATACGCAGTATTTT. Protein product: CASSFGLAGGWDTQYF. The full variable domain, completed using reference TRBV7-6 and TRBJ2-3, is GAGVSQSPRYKVTKRGQDVALRCDPISGHVSLYWYRQALGQGPEFLTYFNYEAQQDKSGLPNDRFSAERPEGSISTLTIQRTEQRDSAMYRCASSFGLAGGWDTQYFGPGTRLTVL.

This sequence joins TRBV5-4 and TRBJ2-1; D is ambiguous. V gave up 2 bases and J gave up 0 bases, with 9 bases separating them. The V gene's germline CDR1 is SGHNT and CDR2 YYREEE (reference sequence). The CDR3 is 15 residues long. The CDR3 protein is CASSLSRSSYNEQFF. Written as DNA, the CDR3 is TGTGCCAGCAGCTTAAGCCGGAGCTCCTACAATGAGCAGTTCTTC.

This chain joins TRBV10-2 and TRBJ2-7, with TRBD1 matching over 7 bases. CDR3 length: 13 residues. Germline V gene lookup returns CDR1 WSHSY and CDR2 SAAADI. V was pared by 7 bases and J by 3 bases, with 6 bases of the junction left unmatched. The CDR3 DNA is TGCGCCAGCAACGAACCAGGGGGCTACGAGCAGTACTTC. Residues: CASNEPGGYEQYF.

The V and J genes are TRBV27 and TRBJ1-6; D might be TRBD1 (6 bases). Trimming took 4 bases from V and 10 from J, leaving 17 bases between them. The CDR3 sequence is 15 residues long. CDR1 and CDR2 (germline): MNHEY, SMNVEV (reference sequence). The CDR3 region is CASSSSRTDTSPLHF. In DNA form, the CDR3 reads TGTGCCAGCAGTTCATCCCGGACAGATACATCACCCCTCCACTTT.

The rearrangement joins TRBV18 to TRBJ2-3; D uncertain. Between the trimmed V and J ends, which lost 8 bases and 2 bases, there was a span of 17 bases. The CDR3 runs 15 residues. From germline, CDR1 is KGHSH and CDR2 LQKENI. In DNA, the CDR3 is TGTGCCAGCAAGAAAAGCGCTGATCCCACAGATACGCAGTATTTT. Its translation: CASKKSADPTDTQYF. Supplemented by reference TRBV18 and TRBJ2-3, the full variable domain reads NAGVMQNPRHLVRRRGQEARLRCSPMKGHSHVYWYRQLPEEGLKFMVYLQKENIIDESGMPKERFSAEFPKEGPSILRIQQVVRGDSAAYFCASKKSADPTDTQYFGPGTRLTVL.

The chain joins TRBV29-1 to TRBJ2-5, with D unresolved. This CDR3 is built from 12 residues. Trimming removed 7 bases from V and 2 bases from J, with 11 bases in between. Germline CDR1 SQVTM, CDR2 ANQGSEA. The CDR3 protein is CSASTEQETQYF. The CDR3 DNA follows: TGCAGCGCCTCCACAGAACAAGAGACCCAGTACTTC.

Remarks on this clone: Germline and junction disagree at one end, which may indicate a read error. The gene calls are TRBV23-1 and TRBJ1-3; D is uncertain. TRBV23-1 has ORF status, its function being uncertain. There are 15 residues in the CDR3. The CDR3 protein is CASSQSGARGNTIYF. CDR3 nucleotide sequence: TGCGCCAGCAGCCAATCAGGAGCCCGAGGAAACACCATATATTTT.

This clone was picked up a small number of times. V gene TRBV4-1 combines with J gene TRBJ2-2; D gene uncertain. The ends were cut back, 3 bases at V and 4 bases at J, with 6 bases in the middle. The CDR3 consists of 13 residues. Germline assignment: CDR1 MGHRA and CDR2 YSYEKL. CDR3 bases: TGCGCCAGCAGCCAGTCTAGCACCGGGGAGCTGTTTTTT. The encoded protein is CASSQSSTGELFF.

Written as DNA, the CDR3 is TGTGCCAGTAGTATCGGACTAGCGGGGGGGCACGATGAGCAGTTCTTC. Translated, it gives CASSIGLAGGHDEQFF. The chain links TRBV19 to TRBJ2-1; 15 bases line up with TRBD2. The V and J ends lost 3 bases and 8 bases, in that order; junction bases with no gene match: 5. Germline assignment: CDR1 LNHDA and CDR2 SQIVND (reference sequence). The CDR3 has 16 amino acids.

This clone was seen only a few times. V usage is TRBV27 and J usage is TRBJ1-5; 8 bases agree with TRBD1. V lost 6 bases and J lost 2; bases outside the gene matches: 12. Germline V gene sequence: CDR1 MNHEY, CDR2 SMNVEV (reference sequence). The CDR3 runs 17 residues. In nucleotides, the CDR3 is TGTGCCAGCAGGCCCGGGACAGGAGTTTGGGGCAATCAGCCCCAGCATTTT. It codes for CASRPGTGVWGNQPQHF.

This clone showed up just a few times. This chain uses TRBV18 with TRBJ2-6; possibly TRBD1 for D (6 bases). The CDR3 sequence is 18 residues long. From germline, CDR1 is KGHSH and CDR2 LQKENI. V lost 0 bases and J lost 4, with 16 bases in between. CDR3 DNA: TGTGCCAGCTCACCACCGTCCCGACAGGCCTCCGGGGCCAACGTCCTGACTTTC. It codes for CASSPPSRQASGANVLTF.

This chain connects TRBV6-6 to TRBJ2-7, with 11 bases aligning to TRBD2. The ends lost 6 bases at V and 6 bases at J; junction bases unmatched: 7. The CDR3 has 14 amino acids. Looked up from germline, CDR1 is MNHNY and CDR2 is SVGAGI (reference sequence). The CDR3 region is CASSLLAGAPEQYF. CDR3 nucleotides: TGTGCCAGCAGCCTACTAGCGGGGGCGCCCGAGCAGTACTTC.

V and J are TRBV29-1 and TRBJ2-1; TRBD2 is a possible D gene (6 bases). Germline loops: CDR1 SQVTM, CDR2 ANQGSEA. The CDR3 contains 13 residues. Between the trimmed V and J ends, which lost 7 bases and 4 bases, there was a span of 14 bases. In DNA, the CDR3 is TGCAGCGGAGCTGGCGGGGATTACAATGAGCAGTTCTTC. Translation gives CSGAGGDYNEQFF.